The 24 T cell receptor beta chains given below trace back to one sample, sequenced in a study of blood T cell repertoires in COVID-19. The assay was immunoSEQ multiplex PCR, and TCRdb's table has in-frame clones only and misses some. The sample lists over 150,000 clones, around 84% occurring once. The specimen was PBMCs or T cells enriched from blood (not recorded which). These receptors were collected from a man aged 50-59 years who had recovered from COVID-19.

This chain joins TRBV7-2 and TRBJ1-1, with D tentatively TRBD1 (6 bases). Germline V CDR1 and CDR2: SGHTA, FQGNSA. The CDR3 runs 13 residues. V lost 8 bases and J 1 base, leaving 11 bases between the germline ends. The CDR3 loop reads CASPGGPNTEAFF. In DNA, the CDR3 is TGTGCCAGCCCGGGGGGCCCGAACACTGAAGCTTTCTTT.

There are a few counts of this clone. J is TRBJ2-2 and V is TRBV5-8, with unresolved D. The CDR3 is made up of 10 amino acids. Germline V lookup: CDR1 SGHTS, CDR2 YDEGEE. The V and J ends lost 7 bases and 8 bases respectively, with 6 bases between them. CDR3 in DNA: TGTGCCAGCTTGTCGGGGGAGCTGTTTTTT. This gives the protein CASLSGELFF.

J is TRBJ1-1 and V is TRBV5-1, with D tentatively TRBD1 (6 bases). This CDR3 region has 13 residues. V was trimmed by 0 bases and J by 8 bases, leaving 11 bases between them. Germline V CDR1 and CDR2: SGHRS, YFSETQ. The CDR3 coding sequence is TGCGCCAGCAGCTTGGGCCCCGGGACAGAAGCTTTCTTT. It translates to CASSLGPGTEAFF.

The genes are TRBV11-2 and TRBJ2-7; D is possibly TRBD2 (6 bases). The germline V gene encodes CDR1 SGHAT and CDR2 FQNNGV. CDR3 length equals 12 residues. V lost 5 bases and J lost 4, with 9 bases in between. The CDR3 loop reads CASSGRGYEQYF. CDR3 coding DNA: TGTGCCAGCAGCGGGCGGGGATACGAGCAGTACTTC.

The rearrangement joins TRBV30 to TRBJ1-1; D is undetermined. Trimming stripped 3 bases from V and 5 bases from J, with 10 bases between. Per the germline V gene, CDR1 is GTSNPN and CDR2 is SVGIG (reference sequence). The CDR3 contains 12 residues. CDR3 sequence: CAWRGGRTEAFF. CDR3 sequence (DNA): TGTGCCTGGAGAGGAGGGAGGACTGAAGCTTTCTTT.

This clone was detected once. The V call is TRBV5-1, the J call TRBJ1-3, with 9 positions matching TRBD1. The CDR3 has 15 residues. From germline, CDR1 is SGHRS and CDR2 YFSETQ. The V gene end was trimmed by 2 bases and the J gene end by 4 bases; junction bases not matched to a gene: 4. The CDR3 sequence is CASSLQGAPGNTIYF. In DNA form, the CDR3 reads TGCGCCAGCAGCTTACAGGGGGCGCCGGGAAACACCATATATTTT.

The chain recombines TRBV7-8 with TRBJ1-6; possibly TRBD1 for D (5 bases). Germline values: CDR1 SGHVS, CDR2 FQNEAQ. The CDR3 sequence is 13 residues long. The V gene lost 7 bases and the J gene lost 7 bases, with 11 bases spanning the gap. The CDR3 loop reads CASKGQQNSPLHF. In DNA form, the CDR3 reads TGTGCCAGCAAGGGGCAGCAGAATTCACCCCTCCACTTT.

Only a few counts were recorded for this clone. V gene TRBV2 combines with J gene TRBJ1-1; 7 positions agree with TRBD1. CDR1 is SNHLY and CDR2 is FYNNEI in the germline V gene. V shed 6 bases and J 0 bases; nucleotides not matched to a gene: 4. The CDR3 contains 14 residues. The CDR3 DNA is TGTGCCAGCAGGCGACAGGGAATGAACACTGAAGCTTTCTTT. It codes for CASRRQGMNTEAFF.

This clone was detected a few times. The V and J genes are TRBV18 and TRBJ2-7; 9 bases line up with TRBD2. Losses at the gene ends were 2 bases for V and 1 base for J; bases not matched to a gene: 6. This CDR3 is 16 amino acids long. Germline values: CDR1 KGHSH, CDR2 LQKENI. The DNA for the CDR3 is TGTGCCAGCTCACCAACGACTAGCGGCGAATCCTACGAGCAGTACTTC. This encodes CASSPTTSGESYEQYF.

This clone has just one count. The J gene is TRBJ2-7, the V gene TRBV12-3 or TRBV12-4; D may be TRBD1 (6 bases). The ends were cut back, 3 bases at V and 9 bases at J, with 15 bases in the middle. This CDR3 has 13 residues. DNA for the CDR3: TGTGCCAGCAGTTTGAAACAGGGAACGGGGCAGTACTTC. This translates into CASSLKQGTGQYF.

V is TRBV18 and J is TRBJ2-1; 7 nucleotides line up with TRBD1. The CDR3 has 17 residues. J gave up 1 base and V 3 bases, and 9 bases lay outside the gene matches. CDR1 KGHSH and CDR2 LQKENI come from the germline V gene. The CDR3 protein is CASSPQTGWESYNEQFF. Here the CDR3 DNA reads TGTGCCAGCTCACCCCAGACAGGGTGGGAATCCTACAATGAGCAGTTCTTC.

This clone is a singleton in its sample. The V and J genes are TRBV29-1 and TRBJ2-3; TRBD1 matches 7 bases. CDR1 and CDR2 (germline): SQVTM, ANQGSEA. The J segment lost 3 bases and the V segment lost 4 bases, leaving 10 bases of the junction unmatched. The CDR3 length is 15 residues. CDR3 residues: CSVVRGRFGTDTQYF. The CDR3 nucleotides are TGCAGCGTTGTGAGGGGGCGATTCGGTACAGATACGCAGTATTTT.

The chain links TRBV9 to TRBJ1-2; 8 bases line up with TRBD1. V was pared by 0 bases and J by 7 bases, with 8 bases of the junction left unmatched. The CDR3 runs 15 residues. Germline CDR1 is SGDLS and CDR2 is YYNGEE. CDR3 nucleotide sequence: TGTGCCAGCAGCGTAGATCATTCAGGGGGCTTTGGCTACACCTTC. Translated, it gives CASSVDHSGGFGYTF.

The CDR3 DNA reads as TGTGCCAGCAGCGCAGGGGTTATGGAGAACACTGAAGCTTTCTTT. It specifies CASSAGVMENTEAFF. The V gene is TRBV5-4, the J gene TRBJ1-1; D possibly corresponds to TRBD1 (6 bases). In germline, CDR1 is SGHNT, CDR2 YYREEE (reference sequence). Trimming took 4 bases from V and 1 from J, leaving 14 bases between them. The CDR3 length is 15 residues.

The chain employs TRBV5-1 and TRBJ2-3, with D tentatively TRBD2 (6 bases). In germline, CDR1 is SGHRS, CDR2 YFSETQ. V was cut by 0 bases and J by 3 bases, with 17 bases left in between. The CDR3 sequence is 17 residues long. The CDR3 DNA sequence: TGCGCCAGCAGCTTGGGGTGGTCAAGCGGGTCAACAGATACGCAGTATTTT. This sequence encodes CASSLGWSSGSTDTQYF.

This sequence joins TRBV2 and TRBJ1-1; no definite D call. The CDR3 length is 13 residues. V was clipped by 3 bases and J by 3 bases, with 8 bases between them. The V gene's germline CDR1 is SNHLY and CDR2 FYNNEI. The chain's CDR3 is CASSDNRDTEAFF. CDR3 nucleotide sequence: TGTGCCAGCAGTGATAACAGAGACACTGAAGCTTTCTTT.

V is TRBV4-2 and J is TRBJ1-1; no clear D. This CDR3 has 14 residues. Trimming pared 2 bases from V and 4 bases from J, leaving 11 bases between. The germline CDR1 and CDR2 sequences are LGHNA and YNFKEQ. The CDR3 protein is CASSQMTGVTEAFF. DNA of the CDR3: TGTGCCAGCAGCCAAATGACGGGAGTCACTGAAGCTTTCTTT.

The chain links TRBV4-3 to TRBJ1-2, with a weak D call TRBD1 (5 bases). CDR3 length equals 13 residues. Looked up from germline, CDR1 is LGHNA and CDR2 is YSLEER. The V gene lost 1 base and the J gene lost 6 bases, with 9 bases spanning the gap. The CDR3 DNA sequence: TGCGCCAGCAGCCAAGGGAGGGGAAATGGCTACACCTTC. It is translated as CASSQGRGNGYTF.

Here the CDR3 reads CASNPQSADTQYF. CDR3 coding DNA: TGTGCCAGCAACCCCCAGTCAGCAGATACGCAGTATTTT. The chain couples TRBV9 to TRBJ2-3, with no clear D. The CDR3 sequence is 13 residues long. Germline V lookup: CDR1 SGDLS, CDR2 YYNGEE. Between the trimmed V and J ends, which lost 6 bases and 4 bases, there was a span of 12 bases.

This clone has a handful of counts. The rearrangement joins TRBV2 to TRBJ2-7, with 7 bases identical to TRBD1. Per the germline V gene, CDR1 is SNHLY and CDR2 is FYNNEI. The V gene end was trimmed by 4 bases and the J gene end by 3 bases; junction bases not matched to a gene: 6. There are 14 residues in the CDR3. CDR3 in amino acids: CASSGRQGNYEQYF. The CDR3 DNA reads as TGTGCCAGCAGTGGGAGACAGGGTAACTACGAGCAGTACTTC.

The chain uses TRBV19 and TRBJ1-6, with 9 bases fitting TRBD1. The CDR3 contains 17 residues. Trimming at V came to 5 bases and at J to 0 bases, leaving 5 bases not matched to a gene. CDR1 and CDR2 (germline): LNHDA, SQIVND (reference sequence). CDR3 protein: CASSAGTGYSYNSPLHF. For the CDR3, the DNA is TGTGCCAGTAGTGCCGGGACAGGGTACTCCTATAATTCACCCCTCCACTTT.

The genes are TRBV27 and TRBJ1-5, with D possibly matching TRBD1 (6 bases). The CDR3 consists of 14 residues. Germline CDR1 is MNHEY and CDR2 is SMNVEV (reference sequence). V was pared by 4 bases and J by 2 bases, with 9 bases between. DNA of the CDR3: TGTGCCAGCAGTTGGGGGCAAGGCAATCAGCCCCAGCATTTT. It yields the protein CASSWGQGNQPQHF.

The genes are TRBV30 and TRBJ2-5, with D possibly being TRBD1 (6 bases). Per the germline V gene, CDR1 is GTSNPN and CDR2 is SVGIG (reference sequence). Trimming shortened V by 0 bases and J by 2 bases, and 13 bases separated the two germline ends. This CDR3 has 15 amino acids. The CDR3 sequence is CAWSVQGLLQETQYF. The CDR3 coding sequence is TGTGCCTGGAGTGTACAGGGCCTACTTCAAGAGACCCAGTACTTC.

The chain employs TRBV10-1 and TRBJ1-2; perhaps TRBD1 as D (5 bases). Germline V gene data show CDR1 as WNHNN and CDR2 as SYGVQD (reference sequence). V dropped 9 bases and J dropped 4 bases, with 24 bases sitting between them. The length of the CDR3 is 16 residues. CDR3: CARGEEQAAYFYGYTF. Here the CDR3 DNA reads TGCGCCAGGGGGGAGGAACAGGCCGCATATTTCTATGGCTACACCTTC.